The 25 T cell receptor beta chains below were found in one sample sequenced in a study of tumor-infiltrating lymphocytes in oesophageal squamous cell carcinoma. TCRdb itself ran the PCR reads through MiXCR, one entry per CDR3 protein. This repertoire shows more than 3,000 distinct CDR3 sequences, roughly a fifth found once; its top ten account for around 50%. The sequenced sample consisted of normal esophageal tissue next to the tumor. These receptors originate from a male donor with esophageal squamous cell carcinoma.

V is TRBV7-8 and J is TRBJ2-1, with 8 nucleotides matching TRBD2. The CDR3 is 16 residues long. Germline CDR1 reads SGHVS; CDR2 reads FQNEAQ. Germline trimming cut 5 bases from V and 1 base from J; bases unmatched to any gene: 7. The CDR3 spells CASSPAAGGSYNEQFF. The DNA for the CDR3 is TGTGCCAGCAGCCCCGCTGCGGGGGGTTCCTACAATGAGCAGTTCTTC.

The chain joins TRBV4-1 to TRBJ2-1, with D unclear. The J call may be in error: the DNA end matches TRBJ2-7 better. Germline CDR1 and CDR2: MGHRA and YSYEKL. The CDR3 contains 12 residues. The CDR3 reads CASSQVQSEQYF. The CDR3 region has the DNA TGCGCCAGCAGCCAAGTCCAAAGCGAGCAGTACTTC.

There are many counts of this clonotype. This rearrangement joins TRBV6-1 to TRBJ2-1; 9 nucleotides match TRBD1. Germline CDR1 and CDR2: MNHNS and SASEGT. The CDR3 is 15 amino acids. With 6 bases clipped from V and 8 bases from J, the junction kept 11 bases outside the gene matches. CDR3 DNA: TGTGCCAGCAGCCTCCTACAGGGGGCGCAATATGAGCAGTTCTTC. Translation: CASSLLQGAQYEQFF.

Points on this clonotype: The missing conserved phenylalanine or tryptophan at the end of this CDR3 makes a read error likely. Because the CDR3's place on the DNA is in doubt, the DNA is left out and the CDR3 is given as listed by TCRdb. This chain links TRBV7-6 with TRBJ1-4. The CDR3 is made up of 10 amino acids, end residues included. The germline CDR1 and CDR2 sequences are SGHVS and FNYEAQ. Here the CDR3 reads CASSNLLIAV.

This clonotype was seen more than once but under ten times. The chain recombines TRBV12-2 with TRBJ1-1; the table's TRBD1 call for D was not verified on the DNA. TRBV12-2 is a recognized pseudogene. There are 16 residues in the CDR3. In DNA form, the CDR3 reads TGTGCAAGTCGCTTAGTACAGGGTGACATGAACACTGAAGCTTTCTTT. Encoded protein: CASRLVQGDMNTEAFF.

The sample holds many counts of this clonotype. Given the absence of the conserved phenylalanine or tryptophan at the CDR3 end, a read error is likely. No DNA is shown, since the ends of the CDR3 on it are uncertain; the CDR3 is the one TCRdb lists. CDR3 region: CASSLLGV. The chain is built from TRBV7-8 and TRBJ1-6; the table names TRBD1, a call not compared with the DNA. The CDR3 contains 8 residues when both ends are counted. Germline V CDR1 and CDR2: SGHVS, FQNEAQ.

Turning to this clonotype: A read error may explain this, as a much larger clone is one base away. The chain uses TRBV5-6 and TRBJ2-5; D is unresolved. The J call may be wrong; the DNA end is better matched by TRBJ2-1. CDR1 and CDR2 from the germline V gene are SGHDT and YYEEEE. This CDR3 contains 11 residues. DNA for the CDR3: TGTGCCAGCAGCTTGGAGGGCAAGCAGTTCTTC. It translates to CASSLEGKQFF.

By sample fraction, this clonotype is medium-sized (0.01 to 0.1%). The CDR3 region has the DNA TGTGCCAGCAGGAATAGCCGGGACAGCTCCTACGAGCAGTACTTC. Residues: CASRNSRDSSYEQYF. The J gene is TRBJ2-7, the V gene TRBV6-1, with 7 nucleotides matching TRBD1. The CDR3 is 15 amino acids. V shed 6 bases and J 0 bases; nucleotides not matched to a gene: 8. In germline, CDR1 is MNHNS, CDR2 SASEGT.

This clonotype was detected ten times or more. The rearrangement links TRBV6-6 to TRBJ1-6; a possible D gene is TRBD1 (6 bases). V lost 0 bases and J lost 9, with 18 bases in between. CDR3 size: 17 residues. Germline CDR1 MNHNY, CDR2 SVGAGI (reference sequence). CDR3 in amino acids: CASSYSMSGTRPSPLHF. For the CDR3, the DNA is TGTGCCAGCAGTTACTCTATGTCCGGGACACGGCCTTCACCCCTCCACTTT.

This clonotype was seen only once. One end of the junction is discordant with germline, which a read error may explain. This rearrangement joins TRBV7-6 to TRBJ2-3; 9 nucleotides align to TRBD2. This CDR3 has 15 residues. Germline V lookup: CDR1 SGHVS, CDR2 FNYEAQ. CDR3: CASMLTSGSTDAQYF. The CDR3 DNA reads as TGTGCCAGCATGCTGACTAGCGGTAGCACAGATGCGCAGTATTTT.

This clonotype qualifies as medium-sized. The rearrangement links TRBV7-6 to TRBJ2-3, with 7 positions matching TRBD2. The CDR3 contains 14 residues. V shed 9 bases, J shed 5 bases, and the junction held 11 bases outside the gene matches. The germline V gene encodes CDR1 SGHVS and CDR2 FNYEAQ. The CDR3 region is CASGTGGGVDTQYF. The CDR3, as DNA: TGTGCCAGTGGGACGGGAGGAGGGGTAGATACGCAGTATTTT.

In this sample, this clonotype turned up a few times. The CDR3 does not close with the conserved phenylalanine or tryptophan, likely indicating a read error. Because the CDR3's place on the DNA is in doubt, the DNA is left out and the CDR3 is given as listed by TCRdb. V gene TRBV11-2 combines with J gene TRBJ2-7; no DNA check was done on the table's D call, TRBD1. The CDR3 extends over 15 residues, inclusive of both ends. The germline gives CDR1 SGHAT, CDR2 FQNNGV. Here the CDR3 reads CASSLGTGYGYTFGS.

This clonotype was observed many times. V and J are TRBV5-1 and TRBJ2-3, with TRBD2 identical over 8 bases. Germline values: CDR1 SGHRS, CDR2 YFSETQ. J was trimmed by 3 bases and V by 4 bases; bases with no gene match: 10. This CDR3 has 16 residues. CDR3 residues: CASSPGTRSKTDTQYF. As DNA, the CDR3 is TGCGCCAGCAGCCCCGGGACTAGGAGCAAAACAGATACGCAGTATTTT.

Concerning this clonotype: Since the CDR3 does not end with the conserved phenylalanine or tryptophan, this likely comes from a read error. No DNA is shown, since the ends of the CDR3 on it are uncertain; the CDR3 is the one TCRdb lists. V usage is TRBV6-1 and J usage is TRBJ2-3. Including both end residues, the CDR3 is 13 amino acids long. Germline assignment: CDR1 MNHNS and CDR2 SASEGT. CDR3 region: CASSDSYGYTFGS.

The rearrangement links TRBV12-3 or TRBV12-4 to TRBJ1-2; D not certain. Trimming removed 11 bases from V and 8 bases from J, with 15 bases in between. The CDR3 consists of 11 residues. The CDR3 bases are TGTGCCGTGGCGGTTCGAGGAGGCTACACCTTC. It specifies CAVAVRGGYTF.

As concerns this clonotype: Because it lacks the conserved phenylalanine or tryptophan at the end, this CDR3 is likely a read error. Because the CDR3's place on the DNA is in doubt, the DNA is left out and the CDR3 is given as listed by TCRdb. The chain links TRBV6-6 to TRBJ2-1; TRBD2 was called by the table and not checked on the DNA. From its first to its last residue, the CDR3 has 17 amino acids. CDR1 and CDR2 from the germline V gene are MNHNY and SVGAGI (reference sequence). The CDR3: CASSYHRMEGHGYTFGS.

A note on this clonotype: In this CDR3 the conserved last residue, phenylalanine or tryptophan, is missing, so a read error is likely. The DNA is left out, because the CDR3 cannot be placed on it with certainty; the CDR3 is given as TCRdb lists it. This chain links TRBV7-7 with TRBJ2-3; TRBD1 reflects the table's D call only, with no check against the DNA. Germline values: CDR1 SSHAT, CDR2 FNYEAQ (reference sequence). Inclusive of both ends, the CDR3 amounts to 14 amino acids. The CDR3 is CASSPGSGEQYFGP.

This clonotype was counted at least ten times. J is TRBJ1-3 and V is TRBV6-1; D is unclear. Germline assignment: CDR1 MNHNS and CDR2 SASEGT. The CDR3 runs 13 residues. Deletions cut 9 bases from V and 0 bases from J, with 9 bases between. CDR3: CASRTPSGNTIYF. Here the CDR3 DNA reads TGTGCCAGTCGGACGCCCTCTGGAAACACCATATATTTT.

Many counts were recorded for this clonotype. The J gene is TRBJ1-1, the V gene TRBV11-2; no clear D gene. The CDR3 has 13 amino acids. V was pared by 4 bases and J by 7 bases, with 13 bases between. CDR1 is SGHAT, CDR2 FQNNGV, per germline. CDR3 sequence (DNA): TGTGCCAGCAGCTCCCCCGGAGGGCATGAAGCTTTCTTT. It is translated as CASSSPGGHEAFF.

The chain joins TRBV2 to TRBJ2-7; weak D call: TRBD2 (7 bases). Near its end, the DNA agrees better with TRBJ2-1, so the J call may be wrong. The germline gives CDR1 SNHLY, CDR2 FYNNEI. This CDR3 region has 19 residues. CDR3 sequence (DNA): TGTGCCAGCAGGCCGGGGGGCAGGGGCACACCATTCTCTTACAATGAGCAGTTCTTC. Amino acids: CASRPGGRGTPFSYNEQFF.

This clonotype was seen ten or more times. The chain carries TRBV5-1 and TRBJ1-1, with D possibly being TRBD1 (5 bases). The V and J ends lost 0 bases and 5 bases respectively, with 11 bases between them. Germline lookup yields CDR1 SGHRS and CDR2 YFSETQ. The CDR3 length is 14 residues. The CDR3 loop reads CASSLEAGWTEAFF. The CDR3 region has the DNA TGCGCCAGCAGCTTGGAGGCAGGGTGGACTGAAGCTTTCTTT.

The sample holds many counts of this clonotype. The junction differs from germline at one of its ends, possibly a read error. The chain employs TRBV6-1 and TRBJ2-7, with 9 bases fitting TRBD1. CDR1 and CDR2 from the germline V gene are MNHNS and SASEGT. The CDR3 totals 14 residues. The DNA of the CDR3 is TGTGCCAGCAGTGAAAACAGGGGGCGTTCACCCCTCCACTTC. This gives the protein CASSENRGRSPLHF.

The chain couples TRBV2 to TRBJ2-7, with 8 bases aligning to TRBD1. Trimming at V came to 6 bases and at J to 0 bases, leaving 7 bases not matched to a gene. The germline gives CDR1 SNHLY, CDR2 FYNNEI. CDR3 length: 15 residues. CDR3 in DNA: TGTGCCAGCAGCGCAGGGGGCTCTAGCTCCTACGAGCAGTACTTC. Protein: CASSAGGSSSYEQYF.

As to this clonotype: In this CDR3 the conserved last residue, phenylalanine or tryptophan, is missing, so a read error is likely. No DNA is shown, since the ends of the CDR3 on it are uncertain; the CDR3 is the one TCRdb lists. V usage is TRBV7-2 and J usage is TRBJ2-3; TRBD2, the table's D call, lacks a check against the DNA. CDR1 SGHTA and CDR2 FQGNSA come from the germline V gene. The CDR3 length is 13 residues, termini included. The CDR3 is CASSLEGQAFFGQ.

In this sample, this clonotype turned up many times. The chain combines TRBV28 with TRBJ2-6, with D possibly matching TRBD1 (6 bases). The CDR3 spans 17 residues. CDR1 and CDR2 (germline): MDHEN, SYDVKM. Trimming took off 6 bases at V and 0 bases at J, with 15 bases between the two ends. DNA of the CDR3: TGTGCCAGCAGGGAGGACAGAATCTTCTCTGGGGCCAACGTCCTGACTTTC. It translates to CASREDRIFSGANVLTF.